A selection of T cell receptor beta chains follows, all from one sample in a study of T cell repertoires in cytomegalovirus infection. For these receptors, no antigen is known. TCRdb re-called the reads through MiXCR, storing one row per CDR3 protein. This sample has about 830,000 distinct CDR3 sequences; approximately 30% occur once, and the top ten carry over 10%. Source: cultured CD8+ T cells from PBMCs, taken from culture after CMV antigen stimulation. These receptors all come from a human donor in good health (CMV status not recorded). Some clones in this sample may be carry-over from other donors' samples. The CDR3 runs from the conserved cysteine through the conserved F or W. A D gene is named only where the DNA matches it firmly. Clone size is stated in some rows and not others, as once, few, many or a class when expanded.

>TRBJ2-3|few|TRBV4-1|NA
TGCGCCAGCAGGCTGGCGGGGAGTCCGTCAGATACGCAGTATTTT
CASRLAGSPSDTQYF
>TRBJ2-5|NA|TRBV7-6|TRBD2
TGTGCCAGCAGCCCCTCTGGGGACTACCCTATGGAGACCCAGTACTTC
CASSPSGDYPMETQYF
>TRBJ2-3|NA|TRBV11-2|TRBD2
TGTGCCAGCGCCTCGACTAGCGGGGCCGGAGATACGCAGTATTTT
CASASTSGAGDTQYF
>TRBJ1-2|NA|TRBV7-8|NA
TGTGCCAGCAGCTTTGGCAGGGGCAGCGGCTACACCTTC
CASSFGRGSGYTF
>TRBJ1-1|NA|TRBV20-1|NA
TGCAGTGCTAGAGACTACGAAGAAGGGGGCACTGAAGCTTTCTTT
CSARDYEEGGTEAFF
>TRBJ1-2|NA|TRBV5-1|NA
TGCGCCAGCAGCTTGGAGGGGGTCCCAGGGTACGAGTATGGCTACACCTTC
CASSLEGVPGYEYGYTF
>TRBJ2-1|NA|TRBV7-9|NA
TGTGCCAGCAGCGCGTTAAGAGGGGCCTCAAGGGAGCAGTTCTTC
CASSALRGASREQFF
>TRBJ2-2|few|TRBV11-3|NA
TGTGCCAGCAGCTTTACGGGGGGCCCCACCGGGGAGCTGTTTTTT
CASSFTGGPTGELFF
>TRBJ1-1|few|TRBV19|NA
TGTGCCAGTAGTAAAGGACGCAGCCTGAACACTGAAGCTTTCTTT
CASSKGRSLNTEAFF
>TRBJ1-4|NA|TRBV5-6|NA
TGTGCCAGCAGCTTGGAGGGAGGGATGAGGACGATTAATGAAAAACTGTTTTTT
CASSLEGGMRTINEKLFF
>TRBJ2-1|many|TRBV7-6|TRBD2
TGTGCCAGCAGCTTTAACCGGGGGGGTCGCAATGAGCAGTTCTTC
CASSFNRGGRNEQFF
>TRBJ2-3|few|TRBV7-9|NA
TGTGCCAGCAACCCACGACAGAAATCTACAGATACGCAGTATTTT
CASNPRQKSTDTQYF
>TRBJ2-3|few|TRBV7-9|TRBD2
TGTGCCAGCACTGAGCGGGGCCGGCGCGAAGATACGCAGTATTTT
CASTERGRREDTQYF
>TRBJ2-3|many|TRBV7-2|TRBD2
TGTGCCAGCAGCTTAGACGGGACTAGCGGGAGACCGCAGTATTTT
CASSLDGTSGRPQYF
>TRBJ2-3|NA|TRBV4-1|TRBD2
TGCGCCAGCAGCCAAGACATTGCGGGGGTTGGCACAGATACGCAGTATTTT
CASSQDIAGVGTDTQYF
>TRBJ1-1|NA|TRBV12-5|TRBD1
TGTGCTAGTGGTTTCGGGACAGCGATGAACACTGAAGCTTTCTTT
CASGFGTAMNTEAFF
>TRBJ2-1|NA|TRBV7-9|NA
TGTGCCAGCAGCGCGATCGGGACCCCGGTCAATGAGCAGTTCTTC
CASSAIGTPVNEQFF
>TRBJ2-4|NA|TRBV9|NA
TGTGCCAGCAGCGTAGCGGGAGCCAAAAACATTCAGTACTTC
CASSVAGAKNIQYF
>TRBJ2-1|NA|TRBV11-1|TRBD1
TGTGCCAGCAGCTTGGGACAGGGGATACGCAATGAGCAGTTCTTC
CASSLGQGIRNEQFF
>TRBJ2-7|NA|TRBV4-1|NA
TGCGCCAGCAGCCAAGAATCCGGCTACGAGCAGTACTTC
CASSQESGYEQYF
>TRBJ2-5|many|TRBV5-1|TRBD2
TGTGCCAGCAGCCCCTCCGGGGGGACCCAAGAGACCCAGTACTTC
CASSPSGGTQETQYF
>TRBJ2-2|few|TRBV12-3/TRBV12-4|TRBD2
TGTGCCAGCAGTGTAGCGGGGGCGGGCACCGGGGAGCTGTTTTTT
CASSVAGAGTGELFF
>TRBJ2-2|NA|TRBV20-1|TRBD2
TGCAGTGCTAGAGCCCTAGCGGGGGGGCCCCGCACCGGGGAGCTGTTTTTT
CSARALAGGPRTGELFF
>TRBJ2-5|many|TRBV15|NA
TGTGCCACCAGCAGCTGGGCGGAGATCCAAGAGACCCAGTACTTC
CATSSWAEIQETQYF
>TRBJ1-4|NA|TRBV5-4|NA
TGTGCCAGCAATGTGGACAGCGGTGAAAAACTGTTTTTT
CASNVDSGEKLFF
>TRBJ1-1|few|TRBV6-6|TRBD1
TGTGCCACCACGGACAGGGCCTTAAAAGGGAACACTGAAGCTTTCTTT
CATTDRALKGNTEAFF
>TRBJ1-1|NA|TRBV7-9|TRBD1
TGTGCCGGGGGACAGGGTCGGACAGCTTTCTTT
CAGGQGRTAFF
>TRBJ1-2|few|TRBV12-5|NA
TGTGCTAGTGGCTTACAGAATCTGGGCTATGGCTACACCTTC
CASGLQNLGYGYTF
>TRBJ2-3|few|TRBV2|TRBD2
TGTGCCACCGCCCCAAAGCCAACGGGGGGATCCACAGATACGCAGTATTTT
CATAPKPTGGSTDTQYF
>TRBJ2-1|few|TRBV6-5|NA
TGTGCCAGCAGTGTGGGCTGGAATGAGCAGTTCTTC
CASSVGWNEQFF
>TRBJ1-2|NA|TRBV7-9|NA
TGTGCCAGCAGCTTCCGATATGGCTACACCTTC
CASSFRYGYTF
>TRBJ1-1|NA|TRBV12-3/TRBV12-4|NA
TGTGCCAGCAGGAAATGGGAAGGAGACACTGAAGCTTTCTTT
CASRKWEGDTEAFF
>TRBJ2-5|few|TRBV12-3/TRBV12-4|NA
TGTGCCAGCAGTTTAAGGCTCCCCCGAGAGACCCAGTACTTC
CASSLRLPRETQYF
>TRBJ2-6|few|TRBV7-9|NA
TGTGCCAGCAGCTCCGGGCAGGCTGGGGCCAACGTCCTGACTTTC
CASSSGQAGANVLTF
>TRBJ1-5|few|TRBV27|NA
TGTGCCAGCAGAGGTGGGTGGAATCAGCCCCAGCATTTT
CASRGGWNQPQHF
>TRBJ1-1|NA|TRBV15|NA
TGTGCCACCAGCAGAGCAACGGGGCCCTTCGGCACTGAAGCTTTCTTT
CATSRATGPFGTEAFF
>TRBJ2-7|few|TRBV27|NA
TGTGCCAGCAGTCCCCCTTCAGGGACGGCATCCTACGAGCAGTACTTC
CASSPPSGTASYEQYF
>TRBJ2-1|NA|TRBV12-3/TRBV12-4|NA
TGTGCCAGCAGTTCGGCGGGTATCCCTTACAATGAGCAGTTCTTC
CASSSAGIPYNEQFF
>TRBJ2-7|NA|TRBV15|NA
TGTGCCACCAGCAGAGTGAAAGGACGATCCTACGAGCAGTACTTC
CATSRVKGRSYEQYF
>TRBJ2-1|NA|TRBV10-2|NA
TGCGCCAGCAGTGGACCGGACTACTACAATGAGCAGTTCTTC
CASSGPDYYNEQFF
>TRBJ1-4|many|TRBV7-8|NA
TGTGCCAGCAGGCAACCCGGGAGCTCACATGCTAATGAAAAACTGTTTTTT
CASRQPGSSHANEKLFF
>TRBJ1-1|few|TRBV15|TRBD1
TGTGCCACCAGCAGTTCCGGGACAGGGATTGACCCTGAAGCTTTCTTT
CATSSSGTGIDPEAFF
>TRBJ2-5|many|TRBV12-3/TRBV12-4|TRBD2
TGTGCCAGCAACCCTAGCGGTCAAGAGACCCAGTACTTC
CASNPSGQETQYF
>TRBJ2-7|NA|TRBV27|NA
TGTGCCAGCAGCCTGACTCGGGCAGGGGATTACGAGCAGTACTTC
CASSLTRAGDYEQYF
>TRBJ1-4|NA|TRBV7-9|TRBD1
TGTGCCAGCAGCCCACAGGGGAATGAAAAACTGTTTTTT
CASSPQGNEKLFF
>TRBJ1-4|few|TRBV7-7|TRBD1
TGTGCTAGCAGCTTAGGGGACAGGGGGCTTAATGAAAAACTGTTTTTT
CASSLGDRGLNEKLFF
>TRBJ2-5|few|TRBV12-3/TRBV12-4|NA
TGTGCCAGCAGCCGGGACGGGGATCAAGAGACCCAGTACTTC
CASSRDGDQETQYF
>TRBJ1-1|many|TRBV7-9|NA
TGTGCCAGCAGCTTAGGTGGGGGCCCTGAAGCTTTCTTT
CASSLGGGPEAFF
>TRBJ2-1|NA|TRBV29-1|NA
TGCAGCGTTGAAGGTCAGGGGAGCTCCTACAATGAGCAGTTCTTC
CSVEGQGSSYNEQFF
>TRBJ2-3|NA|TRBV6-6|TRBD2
TGTGCCAGCACTTTTATTAGCGGGGGGACAGATACGCAGTATTTT
CASTFISGGTDTQYF